The 21 T cell receptor beta chains given below trace back to one sample, sequenced in a study of cytomegalovirus exposure and HLA in healthy donors. 13 Jbeta primers and 60 Vbeta primers were used for the PCR. TCRdb's table, derived via immunoSEQ multiplex PCR, lists solely in-frame clones and lacks some. This sample carries about 100,000 clones, about four fifths of them seen once, and the ten largest clones take less than 2%. Material: PBMCs. The receptors were sampled from a woman between 40 and 50 years old in good health and CMV-seronegative.

This clone came up a few times. This chain uses TRBV4-2 with TRBJ2-7; TRBD2 matches at 9 bases. The junction had 16 bases not matched to a gene; V was cut back by 0 bases and J by 7 bases. Germline-derived CDR1 and CDR2 are LGHNA and YNFKEQ. The CDR3 totals 18 residues. The CDR3 region is CASSQDPLLERGVKEQYF. The DNA for the CDR3 is TGTGCCAGCAGCCAAGATCCCCTCCTGGAGCGGGGGGTTAAAGAGCAGTACTTC.

CDR3 loop: CSVDVSGVNEQYF. In nucleotides, the CDR3 is TGCAGCGTTGATGTGTCGGGGGTCAACGAGCAGTACTTC. J is TRBJ2-7 and V is TRBV29-1; D perhaps matches TRBD2 (6 bases). This CDR3 region has 13 residues. Germline V gene sequence: CDR1 SQVTM, CDR2 ANQGSEA. V lost 3 bases to trimming and J lost 5 bases, with 14 bases between them.

CDR3 in DNA: TGTGCCAGCAAACCGGGACAGGGCCATCAGCCCCAGCATTTT. It yields the protein CASKPGQGHQPQHF. This sequence joins TRBV6-5 and TRBJ1-5; 9 bases align to TRBD1. The germline V gene encodes CDR1 MNHEY and CDR2 SVGAGI. Trimming removed 7 bases from V and 5 bases from J; junction bases left unmatched: 6. The CDR3 is 14 residues long.

CDR3 region: CASSSSGGGPYEQYF. The CDR3, as DNA: TGTGCCAGCAGCTCTAGCGGGGGGGGACCCTACGAGCAGTACTTC. This chain joins TRBV7-2 and TRBJ2-7; TRBD2 matches at 12 bases. V dropped 4 bases and J dropped 2; count of bases not matched to a gene: 3. CDR1 SGHTA and CDR2 FQGNSA come from the germline V gene. CDR3 length: 15 amino acids.

The rearrangement links TRBV19 to TRBJ2-3, with D possibly being TRBD2 (6 bases). Per the germline V gene, CDR1 is LNHDA and CDR2 is SQIVND (reference sequence). This CDR3 has 19 residues. V lost 5 bases and J 1 base, leaving 25 bases between the germline ends. CDR3: CASSLPLSGANTRTDTQYF. DNA of the CDR3: TGTGCCAGTAGTCTCCCCCTTAGCGGCGCTAATACCCGCACAGATACGCAGTATTTT. Together with reference TRBV19 and TRBJ2-3, the CDR3 gives the full variable domain: DGGITQSPKYLFRKEGQNVTLSCEQNLNHDAMYWYRQDPGQGLRLIYYSQIVNDFQKGDIAEGYSVSREKKESFPLTVTSAQKNPTAFYLCASSLPLSGANTRTDTQYFGPGTRLTVL.

The CDR3 spells CASSRSGGSYEQYF. The CDR3 nucleotides read TGTGCCAGCAGCCGGAGCGGAGGGTCCTACGAGCAGTACTTC. The rearrangement uses TRBV28 and TRBJ2-7; TRBD2 might be the D (6 bases). Germline V CDR1 and CDR2: MDHEN, SYDVKM. CDR3 length equals 14 residues. V was clipped by 6 bases and J by 1 base, with 13 bases between them.

This sequence joins TRBV7-2 and TRBJ2-6; D perhaps matches TRBD1 (5 bases). Trimming removed 4 bases at V and 2 bases at J, with 6 bases between. CDR1 is SGHTA and CDR2 is FQGNSA in the germline V gene. The CDR3 is 14 amino acids. The CDR3 bases are TGTGCCAGCAGCTCAGGGACTGGGGCCAACGTCCTGACTTTC. Translated, it gives CASSSGTGANVLTF.

Concerning this clone: Because the CDR3's place on the DNA is in doubt, the DNA is left out and the CDR3 is given as listed by TCRdb. J is TRBJ2-7 and V is TRBV7-2; the table's TRBD2 call for D was not verified on the DNA. The germline V gene encodes CDR1 SGHTA and CDR2 FQGNSA. Termini included, the CDR3 measures 14 amino acids. The CDR3 sequence: CASSSQVGSGISYF.

The V call is TRBV4-1, the J call TRBJ1-6; the match to TRBD1 covers 8 bases. The germline gives CDR1 MGHRA, CDR2 YSYEKL. Losses at the gene ends were 0 bases for V and 7 bases for J; bases not matched to a gene: 5. The CDR3 sequence is 16 residues long. CDR3 nucleotide sequence: TGCGCCAGCAGCCAAGACCGGGACAGGTCGAATTCACCCCTCCACTTT. Translation gives CASSQDRDRSNSPLHF.

This clone was seen more than once but under ten times. The gene calls are TRBV20-1 and TRBJ1-1; no definite D call. V lost 2 bases, J lost 1 base, and 2 bases lay in between. Per the germline V gene, CDR1 is DFQATT and CDR2 is SNEGSKA (reference sequence). The CDR3 runs 11 residues. The CDR3 sequence: CSARRNTEAFF. The DNA for the CDR3 is TGCAGTGCTAGACGGAACACTGAAGCTTTCTTT.

The chain couples TRBV21-1 to TRBJ1-5; TRBD1, the D gene given by the table, was not confirmed from the DNA. TRBV21-1 is listed as a pseudogene. The length of the CDR3 is 13 residues. The chain's CDR3 is CATQGQGNQPQHF. As DNA, the CDR3 is TGTGCTACCCAGGGACAGGGGAATCAGCCCCAGCATTTT.

This rearrangement joins TRBV7-2 to TRBJ2-3; 11 bases fit TRBD2. The CDR3 is 16 amino acids. Germline V gene sequence: CDR1 SGHTA, CDR2 FQGNSA. The ends lost 3 bases at V and 4 bases at J; junction bases unmatched: 6. The CDR3 DNA sequence: TGTGCCAGCAGCTTCATAGCGGGGGGGCCCTCAGATACGCAGTATTTT. It translates to CASSFIAGGPSDTQYF.

This chain connects TRBV4-3 to TRBJ2-3, with 16 bases identical to TRBD2. Unmatched junction bases numbered 11, after V lost 0 bases and J lost 8 bases. CDR1 LGHNA and CDR2 YSLEER come from the germline V gene. This CDR3 region has 19 residues. CDR3 bases: TGCGCCAGCAGCCAAGACCGGGCCGGGACTAGCGGGGGGGCAGGTACGCAGTATTTT. It translates to CASSQDRAGTSGGAGTQYF.

The rearrangement joins TRBV6-1 to TRBJ2-7, with TRBD1 identical over 9 bases. V lost 5 bases to trimming and J lost 5 bases; unmatched junction nucleotides: 7. The V gene's germline CDR1 is MNHNS and CDR2 SASEGT. The CDR3 spans 14 residues. The CDR3 DNA sequence: TGTGCCAGCAGTAAACGGACAGGGGTCCACGAGCAGTACTTC. Its translation: CASSKRTGVHEQYF.

This clone was counted only a few times. CDR3 loop: CASSPGLVTDTQYF. The CDR3 DNA is TGTGCCAGCAGCCCTGGACTAGTTACAGATACGCAGTATTTT. This sequence joins TRBV6-4 and TRBJ2-3, with TRBD2 matching over 7 bases. The CDR3 is 14 amino acids. J was trimmed by 3 bases and V by 6 bases; bases with no gene match: 6. Germline-derived CDR1 and CDR2 are MRHNA and SNTAGT.

The chain uses TRBV28 and TRBJ2-7; 8 bases are a match to TRBD2. CDR3 length equals 17 residues. V was clipped by 3 bases and J by 7 bases; unmatched bases: 17. Germline V gene sequence: CDR1 MDHEN, CDR2 SYDVKM. The CDR3 here is CASSFRLALGIGGEQYF. CDR3 DNA sequence: TGTGCCAGCAGTTTTAGACTAGCGTTAGGGATCGGGGGGGAGCAGTACTTC.

This clone has just a few counts. The chain couples TRBV7-2 to TRBJ1-5; no reliable D call. The germline gives CDR1 SGHTA, CDR2 FQGNSA. V was trimmed by 3 bases and J by 3 bases, leaving 9 bases between them. The CDR3 contains 14 residues. Here the CDR3 reads CASSFRGYNQPQHF. The CDR3 DNA is TGTGCCAGCAGCTTTAGAGGGTACAATCAGCCCCAGCATTTT.

Notes on this clone: The junction and the germline gene differ at one end; a read error may be behind it. The rearrangement uses TRBV7-9 and TRBJ2-5, with D maybe TRBD2 (6 bases). From germline, CDR1 is SEHNR and CDR2 FQNEAQ (reference sequence). The CDR3 is 14 amino acids. The CDR3 spells CSSSSTGGSETQYF. CDR3 nucleotide sequence: TGTTCCAGCAGCTCTACTGGGGGGTCAGAGACCCAGTACTTC.

The V call is TRBV19, the J call TRBJ1-2; TRBD1 matches 9 bases. After removal of 5 bases from V and 6 bases from J, the junction contained 7 bases not matched to a gene. The CDR3 length is 14 residues. Per germline, CDR1 LNHDA and CDR2 SQIVND (reference sequence). The CDR3 DNA is TGTGCCAGTAGTGGCCGGACAGGGGTAAATGGCTACACCTTC. It specifies CASSGRTGVNGYTF.

This clone showed up just once. The V call is TRBV30, the J call TRBJ1-4; D not resolved. The CDR3 consists of 12 residues. Germline V lookup: CDR1 GTSNPN, CDR2 SVGIG (reference sequence). Trimming stripped 2 bases from V and 8 bases from J, with 9 bases between. CDR3 nucleotide sequence: TGTGCCTGGAGTCTACAGTTCGAAAAACTGTTTTTT. This sequence encodes CAWSLQFEKLFF.

In DNA, the CDR3 is TGTGCCAGCAGCTTAGCCAGTCAGTCATATGGCTACACCTTC. Encoded protein: CASSLASQSYGYTF. The chain joins TRBV11-1 to TRBJ1-2; D unresolved. Germline V gene lookup returns CDR1 SGHAT and CDR2 FQDESV (reference sequence). The CDR3 has 14 amino acids. V lost 0 bases, J lost 5 bases, and 10 bases lay in between.